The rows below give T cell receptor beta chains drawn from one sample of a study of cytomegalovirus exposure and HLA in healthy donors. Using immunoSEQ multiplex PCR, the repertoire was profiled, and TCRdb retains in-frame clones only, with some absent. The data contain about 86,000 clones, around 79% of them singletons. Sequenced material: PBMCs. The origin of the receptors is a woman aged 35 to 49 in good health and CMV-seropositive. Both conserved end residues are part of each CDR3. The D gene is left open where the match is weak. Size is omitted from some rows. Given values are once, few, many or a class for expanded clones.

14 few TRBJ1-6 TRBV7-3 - TGTGCCAGCAGCTCACAGGGTGGGAGTTCACCCCTCCACTTT CASSSQGGSSPLHF
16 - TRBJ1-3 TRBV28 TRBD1 TGTGCCAGCAACCCAAGCGAGGGGGCAGGGGGAAACACCATATATTTT CASNPSEGAGGNTIYF
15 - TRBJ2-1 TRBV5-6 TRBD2 TGTGCCAGCAAGTCTTTACTAGCGGGTTGGTATGAGCAGTTCTTC CASKSLLAGWYEQFF
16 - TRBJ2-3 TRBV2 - TGTGCCAGCAGTGAAAATCCGCTAGCGCCCACAGATACGCAGTATTTT CASSENPLAPTDTQYF
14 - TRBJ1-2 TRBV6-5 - TGTGCCAGCAGTTATTCATCGCCGGCGGTAGGCTACACCTTC CASSYSSPAVGYTF
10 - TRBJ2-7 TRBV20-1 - TGCAGTGCTGGACAGAACGAGCAGTACTTC CSAGQNEQYF
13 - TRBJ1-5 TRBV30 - TGTGCCTGGACCGTACAGGGAGATCAGCCCCAGCATTTT CAWTVQGDQPQHF
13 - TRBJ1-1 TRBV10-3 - TGTGCCATCAGTGGGACGACAGAGAGCGAAGCTTTCTTT CAISGTTESEAFF
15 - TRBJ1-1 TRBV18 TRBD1 TGTGCCAGCTCACCAGGACAGGAGTTGAACACTGAAGCTTTCTTT CASSPGQELNTEAFF
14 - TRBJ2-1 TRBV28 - TGTGCCAGCACTCAGGGGCTTCGGGGCAATGAGCAGTTCTTC CASTQGLRGNEQFF
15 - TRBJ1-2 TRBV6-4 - TGTGCCAGCAGTGAGACGGGACTACTTTCCTATGGCTACACCTTC CASSETGLLSYGYTF
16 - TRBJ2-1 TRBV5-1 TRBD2 TGCGCCAGCAGCCACATAGCGGGGGGGGCGGGGAGTGAGCAGTTCTTC CASSHIAGGAGSEQFF
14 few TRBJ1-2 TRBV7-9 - TGTGCCAGCAGCCCGCGGGCCAATTGGGGTGGCTACACCTTC CASSPRANWGGYTF
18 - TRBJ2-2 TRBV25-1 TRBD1 TGTGCCAGCAGCCACCCGGGACAGCCCATCGCGAACACCGGGGAGCTGTTTTTT CASSHPGQPIANTGELFF
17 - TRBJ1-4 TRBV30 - TGTGCCTGCCGCCGGAGTGGTGTCCCTGAGGCTAATGAAAAACTGTTTTTT CACRRSGVPEANEKLFF
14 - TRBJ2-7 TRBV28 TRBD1 TGTGCCAGCAGCATGGCTCGGACAGGCTACGAGCAGTACTTC CASSMARTGYEQYF
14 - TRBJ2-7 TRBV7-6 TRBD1 TGTGCCAGCAGCTCCCCGGGACAGGGTTCCGAGCAGTACTTC CASSSPGQGSEQYF
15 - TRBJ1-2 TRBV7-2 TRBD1 TGTGCCAGCCGACAAGACAGGGGACAATTCTATGGCTACACCTTC CASRQDRGQFYGYTF
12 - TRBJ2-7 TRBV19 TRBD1 TGTGCCAGTAGCGACAGGGTCTACGAGCAGTACTTC CASSDRVYEQYF
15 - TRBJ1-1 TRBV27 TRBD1 TGTGCCAGCAGTACATTACAGGGGGGAACCTCTGAAGCTTTCTTT CASSTLQGGTSEAFF
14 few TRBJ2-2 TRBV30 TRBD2 TGTGCCTGGGGCCGGGGGGGATGGACCGGGGAGCTGTTTTTT CAWGRGGWTGELFF
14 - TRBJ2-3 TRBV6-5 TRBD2 TGTGCCAGCAGCGACCTAGCGGGGGGCCGGATGCAGTATTTT CASSDLAGGRMQYF
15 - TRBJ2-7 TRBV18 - TGTGCCAGCTCCCAGGAGTGGCATACGGACAACGAGCAGTACTTC CASSQEWHTDNEQYF
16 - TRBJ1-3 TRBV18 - TGTGCCAGCTCGGCTATCCCTCCGGGGTCTGGAAACACCATATATTTT CASSAIPPGSGNTIYF
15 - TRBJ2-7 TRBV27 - TGTGCCAGCAGTTTATCGAGAGCCAGCGCGGGCGAGCAGTACTTC CASSLSRASAGEQYF
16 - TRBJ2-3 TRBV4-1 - TGCGCCAGCAGCCAAGCGAGTGGCGGGACCACAGATACGCAGTATTTT CASSQASGGTTDTQYF
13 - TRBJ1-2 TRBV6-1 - TGTGCCAGCAGAGTTGAGGTCAACTATGGCTACACCTTC CASRVEVNYGYTF
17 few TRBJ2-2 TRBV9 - TGTGCCAGCAGCGTAGGACTCGTCGGGACGAACACCGGGGAGCTGTTTTTT CASSVGLVGTNTGELFF
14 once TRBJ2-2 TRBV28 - TGTGCCAGCGGGGGGGCAAAGGGGACCGGGGAGCTGTTTTTT CASGGAKGTGELFF
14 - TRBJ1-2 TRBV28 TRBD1 TGTGCCAGCAGTACACAGGGGTTAGGCTATGGCTACACCTTC CASSTQGLGYGYTF
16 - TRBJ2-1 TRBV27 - TGTGCCAGCAGTTTTAGCCGCGCCGGAGGTAGTAACGAGCAGTTCTTC CASSFSRAGGSNEQFF
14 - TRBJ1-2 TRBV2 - TGTGCCAGCAGTGTTGAAGGGGAAGCGTATGGCTACACCTTC CASSVEGEAYGYTF
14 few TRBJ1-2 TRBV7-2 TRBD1 TGTGCCAGCAGCCCCGCGGACAGGGCCTATGGCTACACCTTC CASSPADRAYGYTF
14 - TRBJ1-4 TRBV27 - TGTGCCAGTTCCCGGGCAGGGGAAGGGGAAAAACTGTTTTTT CASSRAGEGEKLFF
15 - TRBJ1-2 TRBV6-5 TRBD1 TGTGCCAGCAGTTACAGTACAGGGACAGTTTATGGCTACACCTTC CASSYSTGTVYGYTF
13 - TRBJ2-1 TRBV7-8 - TGTGCCAGCAGCTTTAACGGTTACAATGAGCAGTTCTTC CASSFNGYNEQFF
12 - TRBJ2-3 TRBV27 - TGTGCCAGCGGCCTAGGGGCAGATACGCAGTATTTT CASGLGADTQYF
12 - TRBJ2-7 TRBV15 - TGTGCCTCCTCAGGGAATTCCTACGAGCAGTACTTC CASSGNSYEQYF
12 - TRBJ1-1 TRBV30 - TGTGCCTGGATATTTGGCGGCACTGAAGCTTTCTTT CAWIFGGTEAFF
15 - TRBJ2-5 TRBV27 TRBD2 TGTGCCAGCAGTTTAAGCCTAGCGGATCAAGGGACCCAGTACTTC CASSLSLADQGTQYF
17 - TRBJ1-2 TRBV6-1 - TGTGCCAGCAGTGAAGCTTTACGGTATGAGTCGGGCTATGGCTACACCTTC CASSEALRYESGYGYTF
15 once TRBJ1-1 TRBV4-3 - TGCGCCAGCAGCCAAGCCTATCAGGGTCGCACTGAAGCTTTCTTT CASSQAYQGRTEAFF
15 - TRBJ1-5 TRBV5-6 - TGTGCCAGCAGCGTGACCGGGACAAGAAATCAGCCCCAGCATTTT CASSVTGTRNQPQHF
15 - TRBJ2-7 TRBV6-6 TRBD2 TGTGCCAGCAGACCTAGGACTAGCGGGATGTACGAGCAGTACTTC CASRPRTSGMYEQYF
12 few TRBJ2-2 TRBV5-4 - TGTGCCAGCAGTTGGGGGGTGAGGGAGCTGTTTTTT CASSWGVRELFF
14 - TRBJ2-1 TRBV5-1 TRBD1 TGCGCCAGCACCGGACAGGGGGATTGGAATGAGCAGTTCTTC CASTGQGDWNEQFF
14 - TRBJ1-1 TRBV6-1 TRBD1 TGTGCCAGCAGGTTAACAGGGGGGGACACTGAAGCTTTCTTT CASRLTGGDTEAFF
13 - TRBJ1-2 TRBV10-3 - TGTGCCATCAGTGTCGGCAGGGAAGACGGCTACACCTTC CAISVGREDGYTF
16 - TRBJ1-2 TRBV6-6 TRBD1 TGTGCCAGCAGTTATTCGGGACAGGGGCCTAGTGATGGCTACACCTTC CASSYSGQGPSDGYTF
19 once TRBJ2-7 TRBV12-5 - TGTGCTAGTGGTTTGGACCAGAAAGCTATTGGTCTAGCTTCCTACGAGCAGTACTTC CASGLDQKAIGLASYEQYF
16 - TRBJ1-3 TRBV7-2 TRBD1 TGTGCCAGCAGCTTGGGACAGGCCGCCTCTGGAAACACCATATATTTT CASSLGQAASGNTIYF
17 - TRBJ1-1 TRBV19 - TGTGCCAGTAGTATCCGCATCCTTAACGGGGTTAACACTGAAGCTTTCTTT CASSIRILNGVNTEAFF
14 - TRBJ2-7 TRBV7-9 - TGTGCCAGCAGCACCAATACAGGAGACTACGAGCAGTACTTC CASSTNTGDYEQYF
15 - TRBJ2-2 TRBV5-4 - TGTGCCAGCAGCTTGGACGGGACGAACACCGGGGAGCTGTTTTTT CASSLDGTNTGELFF
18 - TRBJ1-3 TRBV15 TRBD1 TGTGCCACCAGCAGAAACTTACAGGGGTTTAGCTCTGGAAACACCATATATTTT CATSRNLQGFSSGNTIYF